This T cell receptor (beta chain) was captured by sequencing in a study of graft-versus-host responses after intestinal transplantation. Turning to the study itself: Each of the recipients got a multivisceral, liver-intestinal, or isolated intestinal transplant. Anti-thymocyte globulin served as induction for all recipients, who then took tacrolimus and steroids for three to four years. General study results and limits: Association was observed between peak circulating GvH clone levels and early post-transplant HvG declines. Ileal or blood samples showed some GvH clones first, and such clones were also found in recipient marrow.

Generated by immunoSEQ multiplex PCR, the TCRdb table keeps only in-frame clones and is missing some. Found here are about 120,000 clones, around 95% of them singletons; the top ten hold 2.5% to 3.5%. A word on this clone: Antigen unknown.

This CDR3 region has 15 residues. Germline CDR1 is MGHRA and CDR2 is YSYEKL. V was trimmed by 2 bases and J by 1 base, leaving 11 bases between them. The V call is TRBV4-1, the J call TRBJ2-5; no clear D. The sequence came from a human donor who received an intestinal transplant. This sample comprised unstimulated CD8+ T cells sorted from spleen or lymph node cells, obtained before intestinal transplant. CDR3 sequence reads: CASSQIIDRQETQYF. Here the CDR3 DNA reads TGCGCCAGCAGCCAAATTATCGACCGCCAAGAGACCCAGTACTTC.